The T cell receptor (beta chain) described here comes from a study of shared clonotypes between healthy human individuals. Assay: immunoSEQ multiplex PCR; the TCRdb copy retains only in-frame clones and omits some. The sample shows some 2,000,000 clones, 95% of them seen only once. This clone was seen a single time. V was cut by 1 base and J by 0 bases, with 9 bases left in between. Per the germline V gene, CDR1 is SGHNT and CDR2 is YYREEE (reference sequence). The CDR3 totals 15 residues. The clonotype comes from a man in his late teens or twenties in good health. The chain is built from TRBV5-4 and TRBJ2-3; maybe TRBD2 (6 bases). Sequencing was done on a sample of naive CD4+ T cells sorted from blood. Subset of the sample: CD45RA+ positively selected. The CDR3 protein is CASSLLSGSTDTQYF. The CDR3 region has the DNA TGTGCCAGCAGCTTGTTGAGCGGGAGCACAGATACGCAGTATTTT.